Listed below are T cell receptor beta chains from one sample, sequenced in a study of post-analysis software for immune sequencing data. TCRdb reprocessed the PCR reads with MiXCR, giving one entry per CDR3 protein. Counted here are 700,000 to 900,000 distinct CDR3 sequences, around 46% occurring once; the ten biggest clones make up around 4.7%. Sample: blood. The receptors were sampled from a girl under 18 with multiple sclerosis. CDR3s include the opening cysteine and the closing phenylalanine or tryptophan. The D gene is left open where the match is weak. Clone sizes are given selectively: once, few, many, or a class where the clone is expanded.

TRBD2	TRBV12-3/TRBV12-4	TRBJ2-1	NA	TGTGCCAGCAGTCTCCCCAGTTCTAGCGGGTGGTACAATGAGCAGTTCTTC	CASSLPSSSGWYNEQFF
NA	TRBV20-1	TRBJ2-4	NA	TGCAGTGCGGGGAGCGGATACACCAAAAACATTCAGTACTTC	CSAGSGYTKNIQYF
NA	TRBV20-1	TRBJ2-1	few	TGCAGTGCCGCCCGGGGGCCCAAAGGCAATGAGCAGTTCTTC	CSAARGPKGNEQFF
TRBD1	TRBV29-1	TRBJ2-5	NA	TGCAGCGACCAAACGGGCAGGGGGCAAGAGACCCAGTACTTC	CSDQTGRGQETQYF
TRBD2	TRBV13	TRBJ2-1	few	TGTGCCAGCAGCTTAGTATCCGGGCTAGCGGGAGTCAATGAGCAGTTCTTC	CASSLVSGLAGVNEQFF
TRBD2	TRBV20-1	TRBJ2-1	NA	TGCAGTGCTATGGGACTAGACCCGAATGAGCAGTTCTTC	CSAMGLDPNEQFF
TRBD2	TRBV7-9	TRBJ2-7	NA	TGTGCCAGCAGCTCCGGACTAGTTTCCTACGAGCAGTACTTC	CASSSGLVSYEQYF
NA	TRBV29-1	TRBJ2-7	NA	TGCAGCGCCATAGTCCTCTCGACAGGCGGAATTCCCTACGAGCAGTACTTC	CSAIVLSTGGIPYEQYF
NA	TRBV4-3	TRBJ1-6	NA	TGCGCCAGCAGCCAAGATGGGGACGGTTCACCCCTCCACTTT	CASSQDGDGSPLHF
NA	TRBV28	TRBJ2-3	NA	TGTGCCAGCAGTTTATGGGGTATTTTATCGGATACGCAGTATTTT	CASSLWGILSDTQYF
NA	TRBV11-1	TRBJ1-1	NA	TGTGCCAGCAGGGAACCGGGACAGAACACTGAAGCTTTCTTT	CASREPGQNTEAFF
NA	TRBV6-5	TRBJ2-7	few	TGTGCCAGCAGTGCGAATGGCGCCAACGAGCAGTACTTC	CASSANGANEQYF
NA	TRBV19	TRBJ2-1	NA	TGTGCCAGTAGTAAAACTAGCTTACTTAACAATGAGCAGTTCTTC	CASSKTSLLNNEQFF
NA	TRBV20-1	TRBJ1-6	NA	TGCAGTGCGAGTAAAGACAGTACAAATTCACCCCTCCACTTT	CSASKDSTNSPLHF
TRBD1	TRBV10-3	TRBJ1-2	few	TGTGCCATCAGTGAAGCTAGGGACAGTTATGGCTACACCTTC	CAISEARDSYGYTF
TRBD1	TRBV7-2	TRBJ1-5	NA	TGTGCCAGCAGCTTAGGGAGGGACAGGGATCAGCCCCAGCATTTT	CASSLGRDRDQPQHF
TRBD2	TRBV9	TRBJ2-1	NA	TGTGCCAGCAGCGTAGGTACTAGCGGACTCGGGGGCTACAATGAGCAGTTCTTC	CASSVGTSGLGGYNEQFF
TRBD1	TRBV5-1	TRBJ2-7	few	TGCGCCAGCAGCTTCCAGGACAGGGCCTACGAGCAGTACTTC	CASSFQDRAYEQYF
NA	TRBV7-2	TRBJ1-6	NA	TGTGCCAGCAGCTTATCTCGGGTCTCACCCCTCCACTTT	CASSLSRVSPLHF
TRBD1	TRBV13	TRBJ1-5	once	TGTGCCAGCAGCAGAACAGGGGGCCCCCAGCATTTT	CASSRTGGPQHF
TRBD2	TRBV12-3/TRBV12-4	TRBJ2-3	NA	TGTGCCAGCAGTTTAAGGAGCGGGAGGGCCCCCACAGATACGCAGTATTTT	CASSLRSGRAPTDTQYF
TRBD1	TRBV20-1	TRBJ1-5	NA	TGCAGTGCGGGCACCCGCGGACAGGACAATCAGCCCCAGCATTTT	CSAGTRGQDNQPQHF
TRBD1	TRBV11-3	TRBJ2-5	NA	TGTGCCAGCAGCCCTCCGGGACAGGGTATGGGGTACCAAGAGACCCAGTACTTC	CASSPPGQGMGYQETQYF
TRBD2	TRBV4-1	TRBJ2-1	NA	TGCGCCAGCAGCCAAGACCGCCCCTCGGGACTAGCGGGCCACTACAATGAGCAGTTCTTC	CASSQDRPSGLAGHYNEQFF
NA	TRBV2	TRBJ1-2	once	TGTGCCAGCAGTGGTAAAGATTCTGACTATGGCTACACCTTC	CASSGKDSDYGYTF
NA	TRBV6-2/TRBV6-3	TRBJ1-2	NA	TGTGCCAGCAGTTATAAAAGGGACGGCGGCTACACCTTC	CASSYKRDGGYTF
TRBD1	TRBV7-6	TRBJ1-2	many	TGTGCCAGCAGCCCCGGGACAGGAGCTAACTATGGCTACACCTTC	CASSPGTGANYGYTF
NA	TRBV3-1	TRBJ2-4	few	TGTGCCAGCAGCCAGGGGGTAGGCATTCAGTACTTC	CASSQGVGIQYF
NA	TRBV3-1	TRBJ1-2	NA	TGTGCCAGCAGCCAGACCCCCGGGGGCAGCTATGGCTACACCTTC	CASSQTPGGSYGYTF
TRBD1	TRBV7-2	TRBJ2-5	few	TGTGCCAGCAGCTCGCAGCCACAGGGGCCACAGTACTTC	CASSSQPQGPQYF
TRBD2	TRBV5-1	TRBJ2-3	NA	TGCGCCAGCAGCTTGCGTGGACTAGCGAAAGATACGCAGTATTTT	CASSLRGLAKDTQYF
NA	TRBV15	TRBJ1-6	NA	TGTGCCACCAGCAGGGCCGTCGGGGGTCATTCACCCCTCCACTTT	CATSRAVGGHSPLHF
NA	TRBV24-1	TRBJ2-3	NA	TGTGCCACCAGTGACCCCCGCGGGGATGGCACAGATACGCAGTATTTT	CATSDPRGDGTDTQYF
TRBD2	TRBV29-1	TRBJ2-7	NA	TGCAGCGTTACCAGCGGGGCCCTCTCCTACGAGCAGTACTTC	CSVTSGALSYEQYF
NA	TRBV12-3/TRBV12-4	TRBJ1-2	NA	TGTGCCAGCAGTCCCAGATTGAGGGCTCCTCGTATGGGCTACACCTTC	CASSPRLRAPRMGYTF
NA	TRBV27	TRBJ2-1	few	TGTGCCAGCAGTCTCCCTCGGACGGGGTACAATGAGCAGTTCTTC	CASSLPRTGYNEQFF
TRBD2	TRBV2	TRBJ2-7	NA	TGTGCCAGCAGGCTAGCGGGGTCCTCCTACGAGCAGTACTTC	CASRLAGSSYEQYF
NA	TRBV7-2	TRBJ1-2	NA	TGTGCCAGCAGCTTAGAGGTCAGCTCTAACTATGGCTACACCTTC	CASSLEVSSNYGYTF
NA	TRBV7-8	TRBJ1-1	few	TGTGCCAGCAGCTTAGAGGTTTCATCGGACACTGAAGCTTTCTTT	CASSLEVSSDTEAFF
NA	TRBV5-1	TRBJ2-5	few	TGCGCCAGCAGTACCATCGGGGTCCAAGAGACCCAGTACTTC	CASSTIGVQETQYF
NA	TRBV12-3/TRBV12-4	TRBJ1-2	NA	TGTGCCGGCAGTGTCGGCTCGCGGGATGGCTACACCTTC	CAGSVGSRDGYTF
NA	TRBV29-1	TRBJ2-5	NA	TGCAGCGTTACGTCCCTGCTCGGAGAGACCCAGTACTTC	CSVTSLLGETQYF